This T cell receptor (beta chain) was identified in a study of T cells in narcolepsy. The ends lost 7 bases at V and 11 bases at J; junction bases unmatched: 16. Looked up from germline, CDR1 is MNHNY and CDR2 is SVGAGI (reference sequence). This CDR3 comprises 15 residues. Broader study findings: Blood of same and different patients, but not healthy controls, reportedly held recurring autoreactive clonotypes. HCRT-specific and TRIB2-specific autoreactive clonotypes appeared among same-patient CSF and blood CD4+ clonotypes. In some patient and control memory CD4+ samples, autoreactive clones were absent.

Profiled with immunoSEQ multiplex PCR; TCRdb holds only in-frame clones, not every one. The sample has over 10,000 clones, 85% to 90% seen once. As to this clone: Its antigen remains unidentified.

The V call is TRBV6-6, the J call TRBJ2-5; 10 positions agree with TRBD2. Material for sequencing was CD45RA- memory CD4+ T cells from PBMCs. This TCR came from a human donor with narcolepsy. The CDR3 nucleotides are TGTGCCAGCACTTCGAGCGGGAGGGCCACAGGTGAGCAGTACTTC. It yields the protein CASTSSGRATGEQYF.